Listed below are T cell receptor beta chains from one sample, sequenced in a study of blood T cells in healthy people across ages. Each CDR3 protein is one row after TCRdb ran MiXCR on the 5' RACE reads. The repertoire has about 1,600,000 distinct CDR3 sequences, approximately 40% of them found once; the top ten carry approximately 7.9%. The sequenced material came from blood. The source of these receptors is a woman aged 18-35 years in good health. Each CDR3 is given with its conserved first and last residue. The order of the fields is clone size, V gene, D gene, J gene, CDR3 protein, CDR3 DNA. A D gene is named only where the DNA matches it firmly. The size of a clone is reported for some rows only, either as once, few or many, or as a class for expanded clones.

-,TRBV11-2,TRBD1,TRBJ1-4,CASSTTLPRTGENEKLFF,TGTGCCAGCAGCACAACACTCCCCCGGACAGGGGAGAATGAAAAACTGTTTTTT
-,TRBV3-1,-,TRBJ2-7,CASSQAPSGIYMSYEQYF,TGTGCCAGCAGCCAAGCTCCGAGTGGAATATATATGTCCTACGAGCAGTACTTC
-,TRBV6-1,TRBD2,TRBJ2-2,CASSPLIRLAGGTGELFF,TGTGCCAGCAGTCCCCTAATTAGACTAGCGGGGGGGACCGGGGAGCTGTTTTTT
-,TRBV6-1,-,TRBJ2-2,CASSEHIVPGELFF,TGTGCCAGCAGTGAGCATATAGTACCAGGGGAGCTGTTTTTT
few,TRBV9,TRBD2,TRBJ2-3,CASSVASGVTDTDTQYF,TGTGCCAGCAGCGTCGCCAGCGGGGTGACCGACACAGATACGCAGTATTTT
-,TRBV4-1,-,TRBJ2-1,CASSLRQYSYNEQFF,TGCGCCAGCAGCCTAAGACAGTACTCCTACAATGAGCAGTTCTTC
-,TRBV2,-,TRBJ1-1,CASSGIRWTEAFF,TGTGCCAGCAGTGGCATCCGGTGGACTGAAGCTTTCTTT
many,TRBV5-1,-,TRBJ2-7,CASRPTGLAYEQYF,TGCGCCAGCCGCCCAACAGGGCTAGCCTACGAGCAGTACTTC
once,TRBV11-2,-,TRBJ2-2,CASSNTGYTGELFF,TGTGCCAGCAGCAACACAGGGTACACCGGGGAGCTGTTTTTT
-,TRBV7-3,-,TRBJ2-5,CASSPRNGETQYF,TGTGCCAGCAGCCCCCGAAATGGAGAGACCCAGTACTTC
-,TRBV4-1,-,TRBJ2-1,CASSQEVPSVWSYNEQFF,TGCGCCAGCAGCCAAGAAGTACCTAGCGTGTGGTCCTACAATGAGCAGTTCTTC
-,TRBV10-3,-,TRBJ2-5,CAISEPPGVFDNEQYF,TGTGCCATCAGTGAGCCCCCGGGGGTATTCGACAATGAGCAGTACTTC
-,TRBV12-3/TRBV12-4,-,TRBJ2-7,CASSLSDGGGEQYF,TGTGCCAGCAGTCTCTCGGACGGGGGAGGCGAGCAGTACTTC
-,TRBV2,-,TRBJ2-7,CASSGGQGTGFYEQYF,TGTGCCAGCAGCGGGGGTCAGGGGACGGGTTTCTACGAGCAGTACTTC
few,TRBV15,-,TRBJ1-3,CATSRAQGNSGNTIYF,TGTGCCACCAGCAGAGCTCAGGGAAACTCTGGAAACACCATATATTTT
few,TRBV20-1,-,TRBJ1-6,CSASLGGSSYNSPLHF,TGCAGTGCTTCCCTTGGGGGAAGCTCCTATAATTCACCCCTCCACTTT
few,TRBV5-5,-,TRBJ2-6,CASSLGYVLTF,TGTGCCAGCAGCTTGGGCTACGTCCTGACTTTC
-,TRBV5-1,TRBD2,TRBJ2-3,CASSLAPAGGQDTQYF,TGCGCCAGCAGCTTGGCGCCAGCGGGGGGTCAAGATACGCAGTATTTT
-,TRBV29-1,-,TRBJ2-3,CSVTQSVGDRADTQYF,TGCAGCGTTACACAATCGGTCGGGGATCGGGCAGATACGCAGTATTTT
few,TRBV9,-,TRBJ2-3,CASSVSFRDTQYF,TGTGCCAGCAGCGTCTCGTTCAGAGATACGCAGTATTTT
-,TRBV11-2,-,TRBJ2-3,CASSSLIRVDTDTQYF,TGTGCCAGCAGCTCCTTAATAAGGGTAGACACAGATACGCAGTATTTT
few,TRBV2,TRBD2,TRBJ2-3,CAGSSGEGTDTQYF,TGTGCCGGGTCTAGCGGGGAGGGCACAGATACGCAGTATTTT
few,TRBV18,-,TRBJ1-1,CASPPMSGALGEAFF,TGTGCCAGCCCACCAATGTCAGGGGCTCTCGGTGAAGCTTTCTTT
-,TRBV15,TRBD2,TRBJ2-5,CATSGATQETQYF,TGTGCCACGAGCGGGGCGACCCAAGAGACCCAGTACTTC